This T cell receptor beta chain comes out of a study of post-analysis software for immune sequencing data. Study-wide background: Relapsing-remitting, secondary progressive and progressive-relapsing multiple sclerosis were all included among the disease courses. General observations from the study: With TRBV5-6, TRBV5-1 and TRBV20-1 included, about five TRBV segments were more frequent in patients than in controls. Significantly decreased normalized Chao1 diversity was recorded for multiple sclerosis patients relative to controls.

This clonotype was recorded at least ten times. The target antigen is unknown. The authors incorporated unique molecular identifiers into the TCR beta cDNA libraries. From roughly 1 to 10 million T cells, 400,000 to 650,000 cDNA molecules were obtained. TCRdb re-called the PCR reads through MiXCR, storing one row per CDR3 protein. This table has hundreds of thousands of distinct CDR3 sequences, around 47% appearing once. V lost 2 bases to trimming and J lost 4 bases, with 1 base between them. CDR1 SGHDT and CDR2 YYEEEE come from the germline V gene. The CDR3 spans 11 residues. This chain uses TRBV5-6 with TRBJ2-1, with D unclear. Sequencing used blood. The receptor was derived from a girl aged 10 to 17 with multiple sclerosis. The CDR3 DNA reads as TGTGCCAGCAGCTTATACAATGAGCAGTTCTTC. Residues: CASSLYNEQFF.